Shown below are 5 T cell receptor beta chains from a single sample sequenced in a study of molecular identifiers for immune sequencing clone quantification. One entry per CDR3 protein, called by TCRdb with MiXCR from the PCR reads. This sample has about half a million distinct CDR3 sequences, with 20% to 25% found just once. Sequences were obtained from naive CD8+ T cells from blood, with Jurkat cell RNA spiked in. Subset specified: FACS-sorted CD8+CD4-CCR7+CD45RA+ naive T cells. These receptors were taken from a human donor in good health. Some libraries in this study had Jurkat cell RNA spiked in.

The rearrangement joins TRBV6-4 to TRBJ2-6, with TRBD1 as a possible D gene (6 bases). Trimming left V 3 bases short and J 2 bases short, with 11 bases between. Germline lookup yields CDR1 MRHNA and CDR2 SNTAGT. The CDR3 is made up of 16 amino acids. The CDR3 bases are TGTGCCAGCAGTGAAACAGGGCTCACTGGGGCCAACGTCCTGACTTTC. Encoded protein: CASSETGLTGANVLTF.

This clonotype was counted between two and nine times. The chain joins TRBV19 to TRBJ2-7; D is possibly TRBD1 (5 bases). The germline V gene encodes CDR1 LNHDA and CDR2 SQIVND (reference sequence). The CDR3 length is 13 residues. The germline V and J ends were trimmed by 4 bases and 5 bases, with 12 bases remaining between them. CDR3 DNA sequence: TGTGCCAGTAGTACAGGGTTCTGGAACGAGCAGTACTTC. It codes for CASSTGFWNEQYF.

This clonotype was recorded a few times. The chain recombines TRBV29-1 with TRBJ1-4; 7 positions match TRBD1. With 4 bases clipped from V and 5 bases from J, the junction kept 10 bases outside the gene matches. The CDR3 runs 15 residues. Germline V CDR1 and CDR2: SQVTM, ANQGSEA. CDR3 residues: CSVGSPDRANEKLFF. Written as DNA, the CDR3 is TGCAGCGTTGGGAGCCCCGACAGGGCGAATGAAAAACTGTTTTTT.

Many counts were recorded for this clonotype. The chain employs TRBV28 and TRBJ2-3; D gene unclear. CDR3 length: 17 residues. V lost 4 bases and J lost 0, with 17 bases in between. The germline gives CDR1 MDHEN, CDR2 SYDVKM. The CDR3 nucleotides read TGTGCCAGCAGTTCCAGTACTTTGCCGGCTAGCACAGATACGCAGTATTTT. Translated: CASSSSTLPASTDTQYF.

To note about this clonotype: A read error is possible here, since a much larger clone lies one base away. V and J are TRBV20-1 and TRBJ2-7, with 7 nucleotides matching TRBD2. CDR3 length: 15 amino acids. V shed 0 bases and J 3 bases; nucleotides not matched to a gene: 8. Germline assignment: CDR1 DFQATT and CDR2 SNEGSKA (reference sequence). The CDR3 protein is CSARDTPRGVYEQYF. Written as DNA, the CDR3 is TGCAGTGCTAGAGATACGCCCCGGGGGGTCTACGAGCAGTACTTC.